This TCR beta chain came from a study of post-analysis software for immune sequencing data. Study as a whole: Both relapsing-remitting and secondary progressive multiple sclerosis featured among the disease courses, as did progressive-relapsing multiple sclerosis. Study-level findings and limits: Significantly lower normalized Chao1 diversity was found in patients with multiple sclerosis relative to controls. TRBV segments more frequent in patients than in controls numbered five and included TRBV5-6, TRBV5-1 and TRBV20-1.

The table lists this clonotype with a few counts. Its target is not known. Libraries were made from TCR beta cDNA, and they carried unique molecular identifiers. Via MiXCR, TCRdb re-called the PCR reads, giving one row per CDR3 protein. The repertoire has hundreds of thousands of distinct CDR3 sequences, 55% to 70% of them found once; the top ten carry around 11%. From germline, CDR1 is SEHNR and CDR2 FQNEAQ (reference sequence). CDR3 length: 16 amino acids. Trimming shortened V by 4 bases and J by 2 bases, and 16 bases separated the two germline ends. The source of this sequence is a girl between 2 and 10 years old with multiple sclerosis. The chain couples TRBV7-9 to TRBJ2-3; D gene uncertain. The specimen sequenced was blood. CDR3 in DNA: TGTGCCAGCAGCTCCCAACTTAGAAAAAACACAGATACGCAGTATTTT. It translates to CASSSQLRKNTDTQYF.